A selection of T cell receptor beta chains follows, all from one sample in a study of cytomegalovirus exposure and HLA in healthy donors. Sequencing used immunoSEQ multiplex PCR; TCRdb keeps in-frame clones, though not all of them. Of 79,000 or so clones in the sample, 79% were seen once. Sequencing was carried out using PBMCs. The receptors come from a woman aged 40 to 49 in good health and CMV-seropositive. The CDR3 runs from the conserved cysteine through the conserved F or W. Fields, in order: J gene, V gene, D gene, clone size, CDR3 protein, CDR3 DNA. A D gene is named only where the DNA matches it firmly. Rows give clone size only sometimes, using once, few, many, or a class for an expanded clone.

>TRBJ1-2|TRBV5-8|TRBD1|-
CASSMGTGSIYGYTF
TGTGCCAGCAGCATGGGGACAGGGAGTATATATGGCTACACCTTC
>TRBJ1-2|TRBV9|-|-
CASSVAGANYGYTF
TGTGCCAGCAGCGTAGCAGGGGCCAACTATGGCTACACCTTC
>TRBJ1-2|TRBV10-3|-|-
CAISDVPWGEYYGYTF
TGTGCCATCAGTGACGTCCCCTGGGGGGAATACTATGGCTACACCTTC
>TRBJ2-7|TRBV6-1|-|-
CASSLDSYEQYF
TGTGCCAGCAGCCTCGACAGCTACGAGCAGTACTTC
>TRBJ1-5|TRBV7-8|TRBD1|-
CASSDQGAVSQPQHF
TGTGCCAGCAGCGACCAGGGGGCAGTCAGTCAGCCCCAGCATTTT
>TRBJ1-1|TRBV9|-|-
CASSSGGETEAFF
TGTGCCAGCAGCTCCGGAGGGGAAACTGAAGCTTTCTTT
>TRBJ2-2|TRBV15|-|-
CATSRAAPGAGELFF
TGTGCCACCAGCAGAGCCGCCCCGGGGGCCGGGGAGCTGTTTTTT
>TRBJ2-7|TRBV28|-|-
CASNSMRGRSEQYF
TGTGCCAGCAACTCAATGCGAGGGCGTAGCGAGCAGTACTTC
>TRBJ2-1|TRBV7-2|TRBD2|-
CASSLGGSYTYNEQFF
TGTGCCAGCAGCTTGGGCGGGAGCTACACCTACAATGAGCAGTTCTTC
>TRBJ2-7|TRBV6-1|TRBD2|-
CASSDRTSPQEQYF
TGTGCCAGCAGTGACCGGACTAGCCCCCAAGAGCAGTACTTC
>TRBJ2-7|TRBV30|TRBD1|-
CAWETGNLNKQYF
TGTGCCTGGGAGACAGGGAACCTTAACAAGCAGTACTTC
>TRBJ1-1|TRBV2|TRBD1|-
CASSGNFLGQGRHTEAFF
TGTGCCAGCAGCGGGAACTTCCTTGGACAGGGGAGACACACTGAAGCTTTCTTT
>TRBJ2-1|TRBV6-1|-|-
CASNRGSSYNEQFF
TGTGCCAGCAATAGAGGGAGCTCCTACAATGAGCAGTTCTTC
>TRBJ2-3|TRBV5-1|TRBD2|-
CASSPGLAGYRRTDTQYF
TGCGCCAGCAGCCCCGGACTAGCGGGATATAGACGCACAGATACGCAGTATTTT
>TRBJ2-7|TRBV29-1|TRBD1|-
CSVYRDRGSEQYF
TGCAGCGTGTACCGGGACAGGGGTTCCGAGCAGTACTTC
>TRBJ2-3|TRBV30|-|-
CAWSKSKDTQYF
TGTGCCTGGAGTAAGAGTAAAGATACGCAGTATTTT
>TRBJ2-3|TRBV2|TRBD2|-
CASSDGGGLTDTQYF
TGTGCCAGCAGTGACGGGGGGGGCCTCACAGATACGCAGTATTTT
>TRBJ2-3|TRBV9|-|-
CASSVGAQPSTDTQYF
TGTGCCAGCAGCGTAGGGGCCCAACCCAGCACAGATACGCAGTATTTT
>TRBJ1-5|TRBV7-2|-|-
CASSFSSGERQPQHF
TGTGCCAGCAGCTTTTCTTCCGGGGAGCGTCAGCCCCAGCATTTT
>TRBJ1-4|TRBV28|-|once
CASSRPRDTHEGEKLFF
TGTGCCAGCAGCCGACCCCGGGACACCCATGAAGGGGAAAAACTGTTTTTT
>TRBJ1-2|TRBV11-2|-|-
CASSRHQEPSGYTF
TGTGCCAGCAGCCGCCACCAAGAGCCTTCGGGCTACACCTTC
>TRBJ1-2|TRBV28|TRBD1|-
CASSRGGGQINYGYTF
TGTGCCAGCAGTCGCGGAGGGGGACAGATAAACTATGGCTACACCTTC
>TRBJ1-5|TRBV7-9|-|-
CASSLGGVEQPQHF
TGTGCCAGCAGCTTAGGCGGGGTCGAACAGCCCCAGCATTTT
>TRBJ2-5|TRBV5-1|-|-
CASSWGWGRQETQYF
TGCGCCAGCAGCTGGGGCTGGGGGCGCCAAGAGACCCAGTACTTC
>TRBJ2-5|TRBV5-1|TRBD1|-
CASSLGDRPYF
TGCGCCAGCAGCTTGGGGGACAGGCCGTACTTC
>TRBJ2-1|TRBV9|TRBD2|-
CASSVSPPRLAGGLGAANEQFF
TGTGCCAGCAGCGTAAGCCCCCCCCGACTAGCGGGAGGGCTAGGAGCGGCTAATGAGCAGTTCTTC
>TRBJ2-7|TRBV7-9|-|-
CASSTPGQPYEQYF
TGTGCCAGCAGCACCCCGGGACAACCCTACGAGCAGTACTTC
>TRBJ1-6|TRBV6-5|-|-
CASSWEGQVSSPLHF
TGTGCCAGCAGTTGGGAGGGGCAGGTTAGTTCACCCCTCCACTTT
>TRBJ1-5|TRBV7-8|-|-
CASSLRAGDSNQPQHF
TGTGCCAGCAGCTTAAGGGCAGGGGATAGCAATCAGCCCCAGCATTTT
>TRBJ2-2|TRBV5-4|TRBD2|-
CASSRSGAPGTGELFF
TGTGCCAGCAGCCGTAGCGGGGCCCCGGGCACCGGGGAGCTGTTTTTT
>TRBJ2-3|TRBV5-6|TRBD1|-
CASSWAGGGTDTQYF
TGTGCCAGCAGCTGGGCAGGGGGAGGCACAGATACGCAGTATTTT
>TRBJ2-5|TRBV5-1|TRBD2|-
CASRPRGLDQETQYF
TGCGCCAGCAGGCCTAGGGGACTAGACCAAGAGACCCAGTACTTC
>TRBJ1-1|TRBV2|-|-
CASSEAVREEGVTEAFF
TGTGCCAGCAGTGAAGCTGTCCGGGAGGAAGGGGTCACTGAAGCTTTCTTT
>TRBJ2-3|TRBV18|-|-
CASSWGDADTQYF
TGTGCCAGCTCATGGGGGGATGCAGATACGCAGTATTTT
>TRBJ2-3|TRBV30|-|-
CAWSVGGEVDTQYF
TGTGCCTGGAGTGTAGGCGGGGAGGTAGATACGCAGTATTTT
>TRBJ2-2|TRBV29-1|-|-
CSVRSNTGELFF
TGCAGCGTCAGATCGAACACCGGGGAGCTGTTTTTT
>TRBJ2-2|TRBV30|-|-
CAWSVRRGTLGSGELFF
TGTGCCTGGAGTGTACGACGGGGTACCCTTGGGTCCGGGGAGCTGTTTTTT
>TRBJ2-1|TRBV19|TRBD1|-
CASRQGVDNEQFF
TGTGCCAGTAGACAGGGGGTAGACAATGAGCAGTTCTTC
>TRBJ1-6|TRBV6-1|-|-
CASSEAKTVSSYNSPLHF
TGTGCCAGCAGTGAAGCGAAGACAGTCAGCTCCTATAATTCACCCCTCCACTTT
>TRBJ2-1|TRBV13|-|once
CASSFDRDYEQFF
TGTGCCAGCAGCTTCGACAGAGACTATGAGCAGTTCTTC
>TRBJ2-7|TRBV14|TRBD2|-
CASSQGSRFGLAGPGIEQYF
TGTGCCAGCAGCCAAGGAAGTCGTTTTGGACTAGCGGGACCCGGGATCGAGCAGTACTTC
>TRBJ2-3|TRBV5-1|TRBD1|-
CASSLDRAISSDTQYF
TGCGCCAGCAGCTTAGACAGGGCGATCTCTTCAGATACGCAGTATTTT
>TRBJ2-2|TRBV30|TRBD2|-
CAWSGYSGVIGELFF
TGTGCCTGGAGTGGTTATAGCGGGGTAATCGGGGAGCTGTTTTTT
>TRBJ2-1|TRBV10-3|-|-
CAISERGSRDEQFF
TGTGCCATCAGTGAGAGGGGGTCACGGGATGAGCAGTTCTTC
>TRBJ1-4|TRBV2|-|-
CASSVQSEKLFF
TGTGCCAGCAGTGTACAGAGCGAAAAACTGTTTTTT
>TRBJ2-3|TRBV29-1|-|-
CGGDTQYF
TGCGGGGGGGATACGCAGTATTTT
>TRBJ1-1|TRBV25-1|TRBD1|-
CASSDSTGAGAEAFF
TGTGCCAGCAGTGATTCGACAGGGGCCGGGGCTGAAGCTTTCTTT
>TRBJ2-4|TRBV2|-|-
CASRENGATGAKNIQYF
TGTGCCAGCAGGGAGAATGGCGCTACGGGAGCCAAAAACATTCAGTACTTC
>TRBJ1-1|TRBV18|-|-
CASSPVSGNTEAFF
TGTGCCAGCTCACCAGTCTCAGGGAACACTGAAGCTTTCTTT
>TRBJ1-6|TRBV7-9|-|-
CASSLVSANSPLHF
TGTGCCAGCAGCTTAGTTAGCGCGAATTCACCCCTCCACTTT
>TRBJ1-2|TRBV7-9|TRBD1|-
CASSLDRVSDGYTF
TGTGCCAGCAGCCTAGACAGGGTTTCGGATGGCTACACCTTC
>TRBJ2-1|TRBV9|-|-
CASSDLGNFNNEQFF
TGTGCCAGCAGCGACCTCGGGAATTTCAACAATGAGCAGTTCTTC
>TRBJ2-5|TRBV23-1|-|-
CPRRVETQYF
TGCCCCAGGAGGGTAGAGACCCAGTACTTC
>TRBJ2-3|TRBV5-1|-|-
CASSLARTSSTDTQYF
TGCGCCAGCAGCTTGGCTCGTACTTCTAGCACAGATACGCAGTATTTT
>TRBJ1-1|TRBV5-1|-|-
CASSSAGGGMNTEAFF
TGCGCCAGCAGCAGTGCGGGGGGCGGGATGAACACTGAAGCTTTCTTT
>TRBJ1-6|TRBV30|TRBD1|-
CAWSRNRQGVSPLHF
TGTGCCTGGAGCCGAAACAGGCAGGGGGTCTCACCCCTCCACTTT
>TRBJ1-2|TRBV30|TRBD1|-
CAWGQGAQSYGYTF
TGTGCCTGGGGACAGGGGGCGCAAAGCTATGGCTACACCTTC
>TRBJ2-2|TRBV5-1|-|-
CASSSGNTGELFF
TGCGCCAGCAGCTCAGGGAACACCGGGGAGCTGTTTTTT
>TRBJ1-1|TRBV2|TRBD1|-
CARERRDSENTEAFF
TGTGCCAGGGAACGACGGGACAGTGAGAACACTGAAGCTTTCTTT